This T cell receptor beta chain came from a study of blood T cells in healthy people across ages. Per sample, extraction of total RNA gave at least 5.5 micrograms in every case. The germline V and J ends were trimmed by 2 bases and 1 base, with 5 bases remaining between them. This CDR3 comprises 14 residues. This clonotype has just a few counts. It was with a sample-barcoded 5' primer and a J-beta primer mix that a second PCR of about 7 to 12 cycles was run. MiXCR, run by TCRdb on the 5' RACE reads, gives a single entry per CDR3 protein. In the table there are around 1,000,000 distinct CDR3 sequences, around 27% of which are singletons. Another study also made use of these data, one on T cells of mothers and their children.

J is TRBJ2-2 and V is TRBV12-3 or TRBV12-4; D not certain. The material sequenced was blood. The receptor was derived from a girl aged 2-10 years in good health. The CDR3 sequence: CASSLQENTGELFF. In nucleotides, the CDR3 is TGTGCCAGCAGTTTACAAGAGAACACCGGGGAGCTGTTTTTT.